This passage covers 17 T cell receptor beta chains from one sample sequenced in a study of siplizumab effects on memory and regulatory T cells. Only in-frame clones appear in the TCRdb table, and some are missing; sequencing was by immunoSEQ multiplex PCR. Found here are fewer than 85,000 clones, approximately 95% of them singletons; the top ten hold roughly 20%. Sequencing was carried out using CD8+ T cells sorted from blood. These receptors came from a human donor in good health.

The J gene is TRBJ2-7, the V gene TRBV6-5; no clear D. The germline V gene has CDR1 MNHEY and CDR2 SVGAGI. This CDR3 is 12 amino acids long. V was pared by 6 bases and J by 5 bases, with 11 bases between. Written as DNA, the CDR3 is TGTGCCAGCAGCCCCCGGGCCCACGAGCAGTACTTC. Residues: CASSPRAHEQYF.

V gene TRBV6-5 combines with J gene TRBJ2-1; possibly TRBD1 for D (5 bases). The CDR3 consists of 14 residues. V lost 2 bases and J 6 bases, leaving 11 bases between the germline ends. The germline V gene encodes CDR1 MNHEY and CDR2 SVGAGI. For the CDR3, the DNA is TGTGCCAGCAGTTACGAATCAGGGTCCAATGAGCAGTTCTTC. Encoded protein: CASSYESGSNEQFF.

The V and J genes are TRBV13 and TRBJ2-7; TRBD2 aligns across 8 bases. CDR3 length: 15 residues. After removal of 4 bases from V and 0 bases from J, the junction contained 5 bases not matched to a gene. Germline assignment: CDR1 PRHDT and CDR2 FYEKMQ (reference sequence). As DNA, the CDR3 is TGTGCCAGCAGCTCCACTAGCGGTGCCTCCTACGAGCAGTACTTC. This encodes CASSSTSGASYEQYF.

The chain links TRBV9 to TRBJ2-7; D remains unclear. CDR3 length: 16 residues. Germline assignment: CDR1 SGDLS and CDR2 YYNGEE. V shed 0 bases and J shed 6 bases, with 19 bases lying between them. The CDR3 protein is CASSVGLFASVGEQYF. The CDR3 DNA follows: TGTGCCAGCAGCGTAGGTTTATTTGCTTCCGTGGGCGAGCAGTACTTC.

The chain uses TRBV6-5 and TRBJ2-7; 7 nucleotides line up with TRBD2. Germline lookup yields CDR1 MNHEY and CDR2 SVGAGI. There are 14 residues in the CDR3. V lost 5 bases, J lost 4 bases, and 8 bases stayed unmatched. Written as DNA, the CDR3 is TGTGCCAGCAGTGATAGGACTAGGCCTTACGAGCAGTACTTC. This encodes CASSDRTRPYEQYF.

The V and J genes are TRBV6-5 and TRBJ2-5; D is perhaps TRBD1 (6 bases). The germline V and J ends were trimmed by 2 bases and 5 bases, with 6 bases remaining between them. Germline V gives CDR1 MNHEY, CDR2 SVGAGI. This CDR3 has 12 amino acids. The CDR3 loop is CASSYTGETQYF. CDR3 DNA: TGTGCCAGCAGTTACACAGGGGAGACCCAGTACTTC.

J is TRBJ1-2 and V is TRBV5-6, with a weak D call TRBD1 (5 bases). CDR3 length equals 13 residues. Per the germline V gene, CDR1 is SGHDT and CDR2 is YYEEEE. The V gene lost 4 bases and the J gene lost 7 bases, with 14 bases spanning the gap. The CDR3 loop is CASSLGTLGGYTF. The CDR3 nucleotides are TGTGCCAGCAGCCTAGGGACCCTGGGTGGCTACACCTTC.

The rearrangement links TRBV27 to TRBJ2-1, with TRBD1 matching 11 bases. Germline V gene lookup returns CDR1 MNHEY and CDR2 SMNVEV (reference sequence). V trimming: 2 bases; J trimming: 4 bases; junction bases outside the gene matches: 7. CDR3 length: 17 residues. In DNA form, the CDR3 reads TGTGCCAGCAGTTTAGAATTGGGACAGGGGGGTTACAATGAGCAGTTCTTC. It specifies CASSLELGQGGYNEQFF.

The chain carries TRBV18 and TRBJ2-4; perhaps TRBD2 as D (5 bases). The germline V and J ends were trimmed by 6 bases and 1 base, with 16 bases remaining between them. Germline CDR1 is KGHSH and CDR2 is LQKENI. The CDR3 contains 16 residues. CDR3 protein: CASSGGRYSAKNIQYF. DNA for the CDR3: TGTGCCAGCTCCGGAGGACGGTATTCGGCCAAAAACATTCAGTACTTC.

The V call is TRBV7-9, the J call TRBJ1-1; maybe TRBD1 (5 bases). From germline, CDR1 is SEHNR and CDR2 FQNEAQ (reference sequence). V lost 5 bases and J 6 bases, leaving 19 bases between the germline ends. This CDR3 contains 15 residues. The CDR3 here is CASSRLGTQWAEAFF. Here the CDR3 DNA reads TGTGCCAGCAGCCGTCTCGGGACCCAGTGGGCTGAAGCTTTCTTT.

V usage is TRBV11-2 and J usage is TRBJ2-7; the match to TRBD2 covers 7 bases. Per germline, CDR1 SGHAT and CDR2 FQNNGV. V was pared by 5 bases and J by 3 bases, with 10 bases of the junction left unmatched. The length of the CDR3 is 15 residues. CDR3 sequence: CASSLRTSRSYEQYF. The CDR3 nucleotides are TGTGCCAGCAGCCTCCGGACTAGTAGGAGCTACGAGCAGTACTTC.

This clone was counted once. The chain couples TRBV11-1 to TRBJ2-3; 13 nucleotides line up with TRBD2. With 1 base clipped from V and 5 bases from J, the junction kept 9 bases outside the gene matches. Germline assignment: CDR1 SGHAT and CDR2 FQDESV (reference sequence). The length of the CDR3 is 18 residues. CDR3 loop: CASSLGGWTSGSLDTQYF. The CDR3 DNA reads TGTGCCAGCAGCTTAGGAGGGTGGACTAGCGGGAGTTTAGATACGCAGTATTTT.

The V call is TRBV30, the J call TRBJ1-5; weak D call: TRBD1 (6 bases). The CDR3 runs to 14 residues. V was shortened by 5 bases and J by 7 bases, with 18 bases between the two germline ends. The germline V gene encodes CDR1 GTSNPN and CDR2 SVGIG (reference sequence). The CDR3 sequence: CAWGGVGVRQPQHF. The CDR3 DNA follows: TGTGCCTGGGGGGGCGTGGGGGTACGACAGCCCCAGCATTTT.

The chain uses TRBV27 and TRBJ2-1; perhaps TRBD2 as D (6 bases). Germline CDR1 reads MNHEY; CDR2 reads SMNVEV (reference sequence). This CDR3 has 14 amino acids. Trimming cost V 8 bases and J 0 bases, with 11 bases left between them. The CDR3 protein is CASAGPNSYNEQFF. The CDR3 nucleotides read TGTGCCAGCGCGGGACCAAACTCCTACAATGAGCAGTTCTTC.

In the case of this clone: At the DNA level, this CDR3 is encoded by other sequences in the same sample as well. CDR3: CASSLSTLSSYEQYF. In DNA, the CDR3 is TGTGCCAGCAGTTTAAGTACCCTTAGCTCCTACGAGCAGTACTTC. The chain carries TRBV27 and TRBJ2-7; D is uncertain. The germline V and J ends were trimmed by 2 bases and 0 bases, with 11 bases remaining between them. Germline V gives CDR1 MNHEY, CDR2 SMNVEV (reference sequence). The CDR3 spans 15 residues.

V is TRBV5-4 and J is TRBJ2-3; 11 positions agree with TRBD2. The CDR3 runs 17 residues. The germline V gene encodes CDR1 SGHNT and CDR2 YYREEE (reference sequence). The junction had 5 bases not matched to a gene; V was cut back by 0 bases and J by 2 bases. The chain's CDR3 is CASSLVGLAVHTDTQYF. The CDR3, as DNA: TGTGCCAGCAGCTTGGTGGGACTAGCGGTACACACAGATACGCAGTATTTT. Together with reference TRBV5-4 and TRBJ2-3, the CDR3 gives the full variable domain: ETGVTQSPTHLIKTRGQQVTLRCSSQSGHNTVSWYQQALGQGPQFIFQYYREEENGRGNFPPRFSGLQFPNYSSELNVNALELDDSALYLCASSLVGLAVHTDTQYFGPGTRLTVL.

The chain combines TRBV27 with TRBJ2-7, with D maybe TRBD2 (5 bases). Deletions cut 3 bases from V and 3 bases from J, with 9 bases between. Germline V gene data show CDR1 as MNHEY and CDR2 as SMNVEV (reference sequence). CDR3 length: 13 amino acids. The CDR3 sequence: CASSFGLDYEQYF. The CDR3, as DNA: TGTGCCAGCAGTTTCGGACTTGACTACGAGCAGTACTTC.